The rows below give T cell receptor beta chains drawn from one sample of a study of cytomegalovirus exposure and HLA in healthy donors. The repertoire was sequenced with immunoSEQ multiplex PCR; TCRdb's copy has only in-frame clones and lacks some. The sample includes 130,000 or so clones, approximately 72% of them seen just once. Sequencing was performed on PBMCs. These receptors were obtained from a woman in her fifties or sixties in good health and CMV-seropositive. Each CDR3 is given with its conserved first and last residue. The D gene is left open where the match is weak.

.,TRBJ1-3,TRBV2,CARGRSSGNTIYF
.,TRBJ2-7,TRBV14,CASSPSGAHEQYF
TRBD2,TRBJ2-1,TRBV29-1,CSLSGGPAGEQFF
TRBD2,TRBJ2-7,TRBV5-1,CASSLGLAGGQGHEQYF
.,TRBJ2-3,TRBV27,CASSSGFTDTQYF
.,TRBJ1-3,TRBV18,CASSPTGGFSGNTIYF
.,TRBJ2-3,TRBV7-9,CASSPQTAGDTQYF
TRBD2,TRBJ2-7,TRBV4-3,CASSQGLAGGSYEQYF
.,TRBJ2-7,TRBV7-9,CASSLAVDSEQYF
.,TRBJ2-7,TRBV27,CASSSVGPTGEQYF